The 21 T cell receptor beta chains below come from one sample, sequenced in a study of post-analysis software for immune sequencing data. Notes on the study in general: Patients carried roughly five TRBV segments more frequently than controls did, and TRBV5-6, TRBV5-1 and TRBV20-1 were among them.

Their antigen targets remain unknown. TCR beta cDNA libraries had unique molecular identifiers. One entry per CDR3 protein, called by TCRdb with MiXCR from the PCR reads. Of 380,000 or so distinct CDR3 sequences in the sample, 30% to 45% were seen once. Sequenced: blood. The receptors derive from a girl under 18 with multiple sclerosis.

The chain couples TRBV20-1 to TRBJ2-5; D ambiguous. The ends were cut back, 6 bases at V and 5 bases at J, with 13 bases in the middle. Germline V gene data show CDR1 as DFQATT and CDR2 as SNEGSKA (reference sequence). The CDR3 sequence is 12 residues long. The CDR3 here is CSATPEGETQYF. The CDR3 coding sequence is TGCAGTGCCACCCCAGAAGGGGAGACCCAGTACTTC.

V and J are TRBV29-1 and TRBJ1-2; a possible D gene is TRBD1 (6 bases). Germline V gives CDR1 SQVTM, CDR2 ANQGSEA. This CDR3 has 12 residues. The germline V and J ends were trimmed by 2 bases and 10 bases, with 14 bases remaining between them. The CDR3 DNA sequence: TGCAGCGTTGAAAGGGGGGGGACACACTACACCTTC. Amino acids: CSVERGGTHYTF.

V is TRBV28 and J is TRBJ2-3, with D uncertain. V was pared by 3 bases and J by 1 base, with 11 bases between. This CDR3 spans 15 amino acids. CDR1 MDHEN and CDR2 SYDVKM come from the germline V gene. The CDR3 region has the DNA TGTGCCAGCAGTTTGAGCCAAACGCGCACAGATACGCAGTATTTT. It encodes CASSLSQTRTDTQYF.

This clonotype showed up just a few times. The gene calls are TRBV6-5 and TRBJ1-5, with D possibly TRBD1 on 6 matching bases. CDR3 length equals 13 residues. With 5 bases removed from V and 5 bases from J, the gap between germline ends came to 10 bases. Germline V gene data show CDR1 as MNHEY and CDR2 as SVGAGI. CDR3 protein: CASSRQVDQPQHF. The CDR3 region has the DNA TGTGCCAGCAGTCGACAGGTAGATCAGCCCCAGCATTTT.

CDR3 amino acids: CASSLDRGPVTEAFF. CDR3 in DNA: TGTGCCAGCAGCTTAGATAGGGGGCCGGTCACTGAAGCTTTCTTT. The chain links TRBV7-2 to TRBJ1-1; the match to TRBD1 covers 7 bases. J was trimmed by 4 bases and V by 1 base; bases with no gene match: 6. The CDR3 covers 15 residues. Germline V CDR1 and CDR2: SGHTA, FQGNSA.

This clonotype was observed a few times. This sequence joins TRBV4-2 and TRBJ1-1; D gene ambiguous. Deletions cut 4 bases from V and 1 base from J, with 13 bases between. The CDR3 contains 15 residues. In germline, CDR1 is LGHNA, CDR2 YNFKEQ. DNA for the CDR3: TGTGCCAGCAGCCCCCATTTGTTGGAGAACACTGAAGCTTTCTTT. Translation gives CASSPHLLENTEAFF.

The V call is TRBV12-3 or TRBV12-4, the J call TRBJ1-5; no clear D. V shed 6 bases and J shed 3 bases, with 12 bases lying between them. The CDR3 is 14 amino acids. Here the CDR3 DNA reads TGTGCCAGCAGATCCGGGCCTTCCAATCAGCCCCAGCATTTT. It specifies CASRSGPSNQPQHF.

This clonotype was observed a few times. The chain couples TRBV7-2 to TRBJ2-6; D uncertain. CDR3 size: 14 residues. V lost 5 bases and J 1 base, leaving 6 bases between the germline ends. Per the germline V gene, CDR1 is SGHTA and CDR2 is FQGNSA. CDR3 protein: CASSPLSGANVLTF. CDR3 nucleotides: TGTGCCAGCAGCCCCCTATCTGGGGCCAACGTCCTGACTTTC.

The chain recombines TRBV4-1 with TRBJ2-7, with 7 bases fitting TRBD1. The CDR3 has 15 residues. Per the germline V gene, CDR1 is MGHRA and CDR2 is YSYEKL. After removal of 1 base from V and 0 bases from J, the junction contained 3 bases not matched to a gene. The DNA of the CDR3 is TGCGCCAGCAGCCAAGTGGGACAGAGCTCCTACGAGCAGTACTTC. Protein: CASSQVGQSSYEQYF.

This rearrangement joins TRBV11-3 to TRBJ2-3, with 13 bases that match TRBD2. Trimming took 5 bases from V and 11 from J; bases not matched to a gene: 13. CDR3 size: 16 residues. CDR1 is SGHNT and CDR2 is YENEEA in the germline V gene. The CDR3 sequence: CASSPRLAGGLEGQYF. CDR3 bases: TGTGCCAGCAGCCCCAGACTAGCGGGGGGACTTGAGGGGCAGTATTTT. Full variable domain (missing parts from reference TRBV11-3 and TRBJ2-3): EAGVVQSPRYKIIEKKQPVAFWCNPISGHNTLYWYLQNLGQGPELLIRYENEEAVDDSQLPKDRFSAERLKGVDSTLKIQPAELGDSAVYLCASSPRLAGGLEGQYFGPGTRLTVL.

This clonotype showed up many times. The chain couples TRBV6-5 to TRBJ2-3; D may be TRBD2 (6 bases). Germline-derived CDR1 and CDR2 are MNHEY and SVGAGI. V was trimmed by 5 bases and J by 2 bases, leaving 11 bases between them. The CDR3 consists of 14 residues. The CDR3 is CASSPGLATDTQYF. The CDR3 nucleotides read TGTGCCAGCAGTCCGGGACTTGCCACAGATACGCAGTATTTT.

The chain combines TRBV6-5 with TRBJ2-5, with 7 bases matching TRBD2. The V and J ends lost 0 bases and 12 bases, in that order; junction bases with no gene match: 7. This CDR3 has 13 residues. CDR1 is MNHEY, CDR2 SVGAGI, per germline. CDR3 bases: TGTGCCAGCAGTTACTCTGTTGCGGGGGAGAAGTACTTC. This sequence encodes CASSYSVAGEKYF.

V and J are TRBV29-1 and TRBJ2-2; no firm D call. Trimming cost V 0 bases and J 4 bases, with 12 bases left between them. This CDR3 contains 15 residues. Germline V lookup: CDR1 SQVTM, CDR2 ANQGSEA. The CDR3 here is CSVEDHSHFTGELFF. CDR3 DNA sequence: TGCAGCGTTGAAGATCACAGCCACTTCACCGGGGAGCTGTTTTTT.

About this clonotype itself: Relative to the germline gene, one junction end is altered; a read error may explain this. This rearrangement joins TRBV20-1 to TRBJ1-2; no firm D call. Germline V gene lookup returns CDR1 DFQATT and CDR2 SNEGSKA (reference sequence). The CDR3 runs to 12 residues. CDR3 sequence: CSGEVKLYGYIF. The CDR3 DNA follows: TGCAGTGGCGAGGTCAAATTATATGGCTACATCTTC.

In regard to this clonotype: A junction boundary mismatches the germline segment, possibly from a read error. The V and J genes are TRBV20-1 and TRBJ2-1; D might be TRBD2 (5 bases). The CDR3 runs 14 residues. CDR1 is DFQATT and CDR2 is SNEGSKA in the germline V gene (reference sequence). The CDR3 loop reads CSARDGDGYSEQFF. The CDR3 nucleotides read TGCAGTGCTAGGGACGGGGATGGGTACAGTGAGCAGTTCTTC.

This clonotype has just a few counts. The chain links TRBV7-2 to TRBJ1-2, with 8 bases matching TRBD1. The CDR3 loop spans 15 amino acids. Germline CDR1 reads SGHTA; CDR2 reads FQGNSA. Unmatched junction bases numbered 11, after V lost 4 bases and J lost 7 bases. CDR3 in amino acids: CASSSQTGTGGGYTF. The CDR3 DNA reads as TGTGCCAGCAGCTCCCAGACCGGGACAGGTGGTGGCTACACCTTC. Based on the CDR3 plus reference TRBV7-2 and TRBJ1-2, the full variable domain is GAGVSQSPSNKVTEKGKDVELRCDPISGHTALYWYRQSLGQGLEFLIYFQGNSAPDKSGLPSDRFSAERTGGSVSTLTIQRTQQEDSAVYLCASSSQTGTGGGYTFGSGTRLTVV.

This clonotype was seen once. A much larger clone differs by one base, so this may be a read error. The chain recombines TRBV6-1 with TRBJ2-6, with D possibly TRBD1 on 6 matching bases. Germline-derived CDR1 and CDR2 are MNHNS and SASEGT. The CDR3 spans 15 residues. The V and J ends lost 11 bases and 1 base respectively, with 15 bases between them. CDR3 DNA sequence: TGTGCCGGCATTCCACAGGGTTCTGGGGCCAACGTCCTGACTTTC. This translates into CAGIPQGSGANVLTF.

This clonotype was counted at least ten times. The chain joins TRBV10-3 to TRBJ2-6; a weak D match, TRBD1 (6 bases). Germline V CDR1 and CDR2: ENHRY, SYGVKD. V lost 6 bases to trimming and J lost 0 bases, with 6 bases between them. The CDR3 runs 14 residues. In nucleotides, the CDR3 is TGTGCCATCAGGGACAGCTCTGGGGCCAACGTCCTGACTTTC. It codes for CAIRDSSGANVLTF.

The V gene is TRBV7-9, the J gene TRBJ2-1; 9 bases agree with TRBD2. Unmatched junction bases numbered 10, after V lost 10 bases and J lost 6 bases. CDR1 is SEHNR, CDR2 FQNEAQ, per germline (reference sequence). The CDR3 is 14 amino acids. The CDR3 is CATRGLAGANEQFF. The CDR3 nucleotides are TGTGCCACCAGAGGATTAGCGGGGGCCAATGAGCAGTTCTTC.

This chain connects TRBV5-1 to TRBJ2-4; possibly TRBD2 for D (5 bases). The J call may be incorrect, as the DNA end agrees better with TRBJ2-7. Per the germline V gene, CDR1 is SGHRS and CDR2 is YFSETQ. The CDR3 spans 13 residues. Here the CDR3 DNA reads TGCGCCAGCAGCTTGGAGGATGGACTCGAGCAGTACTTC. It translates to CASSLEDGLEQYF.

This clonotype was observed a few times. The V call is TRBV5-1, the J call TRBJ2-1, with 12 bases aligning to TRBD2. V was clipped by 2 bases and J by 4 bases; unmatched bases: 4. Germline lookup yields CDR1 SGHRS and CDR2 YFSETQ. The CDR3 is 16 residues long. Here the CDR3 DNA reads TGCGCCAGCAGCTTACCACTAGCGGGGGGTTACAATGAGCAGTTCTTC. It specifies CASSLPLAGGYNEQFF.